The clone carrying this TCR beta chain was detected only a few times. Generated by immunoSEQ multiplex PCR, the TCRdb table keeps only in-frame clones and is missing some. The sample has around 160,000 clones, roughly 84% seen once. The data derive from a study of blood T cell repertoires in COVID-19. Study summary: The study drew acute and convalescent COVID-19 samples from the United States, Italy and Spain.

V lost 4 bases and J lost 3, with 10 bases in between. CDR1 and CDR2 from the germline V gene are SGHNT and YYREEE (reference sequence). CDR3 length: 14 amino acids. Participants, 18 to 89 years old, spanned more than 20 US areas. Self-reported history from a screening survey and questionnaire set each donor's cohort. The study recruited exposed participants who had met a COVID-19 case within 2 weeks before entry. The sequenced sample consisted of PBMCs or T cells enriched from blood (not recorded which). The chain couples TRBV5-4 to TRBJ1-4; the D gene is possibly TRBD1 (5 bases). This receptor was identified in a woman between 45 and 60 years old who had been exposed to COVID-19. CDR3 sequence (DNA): TGTGCCAGCAGCCCCCAGGGTCCTAATGAAAAACTGTTTTTT. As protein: CASSPQGPNEKLFF.